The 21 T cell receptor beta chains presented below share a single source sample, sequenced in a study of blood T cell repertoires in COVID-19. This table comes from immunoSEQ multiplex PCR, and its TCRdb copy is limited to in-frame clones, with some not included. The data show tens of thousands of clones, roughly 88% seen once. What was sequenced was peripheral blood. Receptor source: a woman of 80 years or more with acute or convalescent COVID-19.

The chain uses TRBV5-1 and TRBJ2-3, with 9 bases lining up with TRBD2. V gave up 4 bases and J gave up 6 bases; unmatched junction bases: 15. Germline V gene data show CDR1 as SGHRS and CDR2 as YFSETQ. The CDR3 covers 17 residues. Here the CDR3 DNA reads TGCGCCAGCAGCCCCGGTGTGTCAGCGGGGGGCCTTGATACGCAGTATTTT. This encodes CASSPGVSAGGLDTQYF.

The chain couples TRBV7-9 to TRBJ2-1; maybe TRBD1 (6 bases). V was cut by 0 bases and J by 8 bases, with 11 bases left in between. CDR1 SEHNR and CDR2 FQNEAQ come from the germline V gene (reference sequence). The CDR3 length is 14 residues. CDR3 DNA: TGTGCCAGCAGCTTAGCGCAGGGGTCGGATGAGCAGTTCTTC. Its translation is CASSLAQGSDEQFF.

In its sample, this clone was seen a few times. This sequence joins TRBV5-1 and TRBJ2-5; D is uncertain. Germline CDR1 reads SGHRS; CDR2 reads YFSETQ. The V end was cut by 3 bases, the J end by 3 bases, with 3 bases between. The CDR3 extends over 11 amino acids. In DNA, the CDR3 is TGCGCCAGCAGCTATAAAGAGACCCAGTACTTC. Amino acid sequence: CASSYKETQYF.

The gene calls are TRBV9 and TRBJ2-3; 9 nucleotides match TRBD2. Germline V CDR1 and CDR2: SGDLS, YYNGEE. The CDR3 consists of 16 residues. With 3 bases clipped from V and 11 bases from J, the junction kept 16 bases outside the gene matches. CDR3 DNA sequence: TGTGCCAGCAGCGCGACAATAGCGGGAGAGGGTAGCGGGCAGTATTTT. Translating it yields CASSATIAGEGSGQYF.

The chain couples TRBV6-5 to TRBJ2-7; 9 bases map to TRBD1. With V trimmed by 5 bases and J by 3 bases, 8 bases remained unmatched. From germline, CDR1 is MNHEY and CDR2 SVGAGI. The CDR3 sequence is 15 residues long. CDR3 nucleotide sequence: TGTGCCAGCAGTACCGGGACAGGGTCTCTCTACGAGCAGTACTTC. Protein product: CASSTGTGSLYEQYF.

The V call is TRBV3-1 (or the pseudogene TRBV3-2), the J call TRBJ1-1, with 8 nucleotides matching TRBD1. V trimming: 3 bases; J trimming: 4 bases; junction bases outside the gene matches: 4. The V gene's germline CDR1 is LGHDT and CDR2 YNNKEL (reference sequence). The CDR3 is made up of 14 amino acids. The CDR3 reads CASSQWDRTTEAFF. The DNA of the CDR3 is TGTGCCAGCAGCCAGTGGGACAGGACCACTGAAGCTTTCTTT.

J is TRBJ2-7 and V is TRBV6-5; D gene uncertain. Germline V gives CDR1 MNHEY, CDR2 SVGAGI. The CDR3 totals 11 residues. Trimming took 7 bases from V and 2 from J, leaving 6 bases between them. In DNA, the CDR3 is TGTGCCAGCACCCTAGCCTACGAGCAGTACTTC. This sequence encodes CASTLAYEQYF.

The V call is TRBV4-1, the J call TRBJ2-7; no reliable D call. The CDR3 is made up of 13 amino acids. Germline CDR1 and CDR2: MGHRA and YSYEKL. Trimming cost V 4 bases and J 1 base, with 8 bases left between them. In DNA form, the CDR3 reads TGCGCCAGCAGCCCGGGTTCATCCTACGAGCAGTACTTC. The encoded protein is CASSPGSSYEQYF.

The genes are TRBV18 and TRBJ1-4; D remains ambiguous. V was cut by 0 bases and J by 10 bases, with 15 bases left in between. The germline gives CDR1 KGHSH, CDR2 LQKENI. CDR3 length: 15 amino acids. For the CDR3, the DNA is TGTGCCAGCTCACCACCGGGAGAAGCCCCCGGAAAACTGTTTTTT. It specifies CASSPPGEAPGKLFF.

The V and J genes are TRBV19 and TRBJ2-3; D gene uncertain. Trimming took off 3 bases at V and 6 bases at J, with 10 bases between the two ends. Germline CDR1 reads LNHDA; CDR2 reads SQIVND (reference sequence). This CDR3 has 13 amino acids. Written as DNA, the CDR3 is TGTGCCAGTAGTATCTCCATCCGGGATACGCAGTATTTT. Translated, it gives CASSISIRDTQYF. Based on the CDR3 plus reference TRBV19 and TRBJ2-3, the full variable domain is DGGITQSPKYLFRKEGQNVTLSCEQNLNHDAMYWYRQDPGQGLRLIYYSQIVNDFQKGDIAEGYSVSREKKESFPLTVTSAQKNPTAFYLCASSISIRDTQYFGPGTRLTVL.

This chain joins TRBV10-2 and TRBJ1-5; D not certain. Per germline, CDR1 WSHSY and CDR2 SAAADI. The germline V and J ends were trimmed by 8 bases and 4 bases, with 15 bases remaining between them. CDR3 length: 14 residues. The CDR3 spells CASQDSFLNQPQHF. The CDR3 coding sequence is TGCGCCAGCCAAGACTCCTTCCTGAATCAGCCCCAGCATTTT.

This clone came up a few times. CDR3 residues: CASSPPDRPGAQYF. The DNA for the CDR3 is TGTGCCAGCTCACCACCGGACAGGCCCGGGGCCCAGTACTTC. The chain links TRBV18 to TRBJ2-5, with TRBD1 matching over 7 bases. The junction had 7 bases not matched to a gene; V was cut back by 0 bases and J by 9 bases. This CDR3 region has 14 residues. Germline loops: CDR1 KGHSH, CDR2 LQKENI.

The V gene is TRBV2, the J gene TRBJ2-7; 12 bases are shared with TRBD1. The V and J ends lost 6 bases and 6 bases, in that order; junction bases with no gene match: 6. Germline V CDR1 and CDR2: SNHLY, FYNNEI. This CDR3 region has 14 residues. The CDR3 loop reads CASRGDRGRTEQYF. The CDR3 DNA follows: TGTGCCAGCAGGGGGGACAGGGGGCGTACCGAGCAGTACTTC.

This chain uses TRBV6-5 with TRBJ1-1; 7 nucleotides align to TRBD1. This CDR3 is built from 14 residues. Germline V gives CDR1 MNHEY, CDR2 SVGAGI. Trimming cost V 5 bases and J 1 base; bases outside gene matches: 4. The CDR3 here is CASSPGTENTEAFF. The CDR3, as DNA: TGTGCCAGCAGTCCCGGGACAGAGAACACTGAAGCTTTCTTT.

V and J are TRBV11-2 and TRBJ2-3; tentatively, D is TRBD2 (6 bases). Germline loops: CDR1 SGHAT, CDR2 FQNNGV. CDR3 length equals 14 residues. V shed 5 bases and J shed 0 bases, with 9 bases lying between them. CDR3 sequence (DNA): TGTGCCAGCAGCCGGGACTGGAGCACAGATACGCAGTATTTT. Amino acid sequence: CASSRDWSTDTQYF.

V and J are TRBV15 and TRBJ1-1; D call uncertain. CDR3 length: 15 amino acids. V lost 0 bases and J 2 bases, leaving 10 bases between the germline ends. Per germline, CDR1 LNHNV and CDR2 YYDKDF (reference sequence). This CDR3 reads CATSRDGRPNTEAFF. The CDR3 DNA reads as TGTGCCACCAGCAGAGATGGGCGACCTAACACTGAAGCTTTCTTT.

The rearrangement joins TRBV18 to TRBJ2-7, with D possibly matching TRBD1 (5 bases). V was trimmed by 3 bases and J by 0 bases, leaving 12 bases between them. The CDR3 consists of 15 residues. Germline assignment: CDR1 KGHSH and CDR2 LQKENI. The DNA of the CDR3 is TGTGCCAGCTCACCCGGACAATTTGACTCCTACGAGCAGTACTTC. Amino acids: CASSPGQFDSYEQYF.

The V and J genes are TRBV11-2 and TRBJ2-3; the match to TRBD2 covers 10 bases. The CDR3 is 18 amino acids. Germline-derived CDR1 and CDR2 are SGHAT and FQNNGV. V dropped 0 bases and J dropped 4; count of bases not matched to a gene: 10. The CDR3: CASSLDPPERGGSDTQYF. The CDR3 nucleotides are TGTGCCAGCAGCTTAGATCCACCGGAGCGGGGGGGCTCAGATACGCAGTATTTT.

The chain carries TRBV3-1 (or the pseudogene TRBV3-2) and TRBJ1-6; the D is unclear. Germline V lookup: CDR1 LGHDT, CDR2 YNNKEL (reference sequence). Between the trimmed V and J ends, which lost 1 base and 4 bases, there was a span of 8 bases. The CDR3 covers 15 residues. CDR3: CASSQGQAYNSPLHF. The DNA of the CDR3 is TGTGCCAGCAGCCAAGGGCAGGCTTATAATTCACCCCTCCACTTT.

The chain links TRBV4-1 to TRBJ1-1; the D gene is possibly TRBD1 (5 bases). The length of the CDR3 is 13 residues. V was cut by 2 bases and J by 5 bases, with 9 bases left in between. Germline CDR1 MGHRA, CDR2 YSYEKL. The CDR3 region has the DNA TGCGCCAGCAGCCAACGGGGGTTGACTGAAGCTTTCTTT. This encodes CASSQRGLTEAFF.

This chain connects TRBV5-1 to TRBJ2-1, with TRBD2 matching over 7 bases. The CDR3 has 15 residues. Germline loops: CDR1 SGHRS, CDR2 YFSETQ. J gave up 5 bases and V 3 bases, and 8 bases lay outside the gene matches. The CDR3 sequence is CASSSLAGGDNEQFF. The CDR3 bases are TGCGCCAGCAGCTCCTTAGCGGGCGGGGACAATGAGCAGTTCTTC.